A single sample is the source of the 10 T cell receptor beta chains below, sequenced in a study of OX40 agonist ivuxolimab in advanced cancers. Sequencing was performed with immunoSEQ multiplex PCR; in TCRdb, only in-frame clones are kept and a portion is missing. The sample contains 72,000 or so clones, around 87% of which appear only once. The source material was CD4+ or CD8+ T cells sorted from blood, sampled in a trial of the OX40 agonist ivuxolimab. These receptors were taken from an adult with an advanced solid tumor such as melanoma, head and neck, liver or kidney cancer.

The chain uses TRBV5-1 and TRBJ2-1; no definite D call. The germline gives CDR1 SGHRS, CDR2 YFSETQ. CDR3 length: 15 amino acids. The V gene lost 4 bases and the J gene lost 0 bases, with 11 bases spanning the gap. In nucleotides, the CDR3 is TGCGCCAGCAGCGTCGGATCGATCTCCTACAATGAGCAGTTCTTC. This gives the protein CASSVGSISYNEQFF.

The CDR3 sequence is CASSLTTVLDSGANVLTF. CDR3 coding DNA: TGTGCCAGCTCACTAACGACCGTACTGGACTCTGGGGCCAACGTCCTGACTTTC. The J gene is TRBJ2-6, the V gene TRBV18; D is uncertain. Germline V lookup: CDR1 KGHSH, CDR2 LQKENI. The CDR3 sequence is 18 residues long. With 4 bases removed from V and 0 bases from J, the gap between germline ends came to 16 bases.

J is TRBJ1-1 and V is TRBV29-1, with TRBD1 identical over 7 bases. V lost 3 bases and J lost 11; bases outside the gene matches: 6. The CDR3 covers 11 residues. Germline V gene lookup returns CDR1 SQVTM and CDR2 ANQGSEA. CDR3 in DNA: TGCAGCGTTGACGTAGGGGGCGCGGCTTTCTTT. Translation gives CSVDVGGAAFF.

This chain connects TRBV5-4 to TRBJ1-2; 7 bases agree with TRBD1. The germline V gene encodes CDR1 SGHNT and CDR2 YYREEE (reference sequence). The CDR3 sequence is 15 residues long. After removal of 2 bases from V and 8 bases from J, the junction contained 12 bases not matched to a gene. The CDR3 DNA sequence: TGTGCCAGCAGCTTTCCTCAGGGGGGTACGCAGGGCTACACCTTC. Its translation is CASSFPQGGTQGYTF.

This clone was recorded only once. This rearrangement joins TRBV5-1 to TRBJ2-7; TRBD1 agrees at 8 bases. Germline-derived CDR1 and CDR2 are SGHRS and YFSETQ. CDR3 length: 14 residues. With V trimmed by 5 bases and J by 4 bases, 8 bases remained unmatched. CDR3 residues: CASSRWQGAYEQYF. The CDR3 nucleotides read TGCGCCAGCAGTCGTTGGCAGGGGGCTTACGAGCAGTACTTC.

The chain joins TRBV4-2 to TRBJ2-1; D possibly matches TRBD1 or TRBD2 (6 bases each). Per the germline V gene, CDR1 is LGHNA and CDR2 is YNFKEQ. The length of the CDR3 is 16 residues. Trimming cost V 0 bases and J 2 bases, with 11 bases left between them. The CDR3 reads CASSQDIGGTYNEQFF. CDR3 DNA sequence: TGTGCCAGCAGCCAAGATATAGGGGGGACCTACAATGAGCAGTTCTTC.

The rearrangement uses TRBV6-6 and TRBJ1-2, with D uncertain. From germline, CDR1 is MNHNY and CDR2 SVGAGI (reference sequence). The ends were cut back, 5 bases at V and 3 bases at J, with 13 bases in the middle. The CDR3 contains 14 residues. The CDR3, as DNA: TGTGCCAGCAGTAAAGACAAGATGTACTATGGCTACACCTTC. Translating gives CASSKDKMYYGYTF.

V and J are TRBV7-2 and TRBJ2-1; tentative D call: TRBD2 (6 bases). Germline values: CDR1 SGHTA, CDR2 FQGNSA. V shed 2 bases and J shed 5 bases, with 19 bases lying between them. The CDR3 length is 17 residues. The CDR3 loop reads CASSLIPGGVFHNEQFF. In DNA, the CDR3 is TGTGCCAGCAGCTTAATTCCCGGCGGGGTGTTCCACAATGAGCAGTTCTTC. The full variable domain, completed using reference TRBV7-2 and TRBJ2-1, is GAGVSQSPSNKVTEKGKDVELRCDPISGHTALYWYRQSLGQGLEFLIYFQGNSAPDKSGLPSDRFSAERTGGSVSTLTIQRTQQEDSAVYLCASSLIPGGVFHNEQFFGPGTRLTVL.

The V and J genes are TRBV20-1 and TRBJ2-7; D remains ambiguous. The germline V and J ends were trimmed by 6 bases and 5 bases, with 11 bases remaining between them. The germline V gene encodes CDR1 DFQATT and CDR2 SNEGSKA (reference sequence). The CDR3 has 11 residues. This CDR3 is CSAESVHEQYF. Here the CDR3 DNA reads TGCAGTGCCGAGTCGGTCCACGAGCAGTACTTC.

The V gene is TRBV2, the J gene TRBJ1-2; no reliable D call. This CDR3 has 12 amino acids. Deletions cut 6 bases from V and 4 bases from J, with 9 bases between. Looked up from germline, CDR1 is SNHLY and CDR2 is FYNNEI. The CDR3 sequence is CASRGTAYGYTF. CDR3 DNA sequence: TGTGCCAGCAGGGGAACAGCCTATGGCTACACCTTC.